One sample yielded the 17 T cell receptor beta chains listed below, sequenced in a study of CD8 T cells in ankylosing spondylitis. TCRdb re-called the 5' RACE reads with MiXCR, one entry per CDR3 protein. The sample carries roughly 180,000 distinct CDR3 sequences, approximately 9% recorded once. Source material: blood, either unsorted or a sorted T cell fraction (not recorded which). All receptors come from a female donor with ankylosing spondylitis or in good health (not recorded which).

This clonotype was counted a few times. The V and J genes are TRBV4-3 and TRBJ1-6; D unresolved. V was cut by 0 bases and J by 8 bases, with 14 bases left in between. CDR1 is LGHNA, CDR2 YSLEER, per germline. The CDR3 spans 16 residues. The CDR3 region has the DNA TGCGCCAGCAGCCAAGATAGAGCCAGCTACGATTCACCCCTCCACTTT. Translated, it gives CASSQDRASYDSPLHF.

The genes are TRBV6-2 or TRBV6-3 and TRBJ2-7; D call uncertain. The CDR3 consists of 12 residues. Germline CDR1 MNHEY, CDR2 SVGEGT. V was pared by 3 bases and J by 7 bases, with 10 bases between. The CDR3 region has the DNA TGTGCCAGCAGTTATGGTCCCTTGGAGCAGTACTTC. Amino acid sequence: CASSYGPLEQYF.

This clonotype came up many times. This chain links TRBV12-3 or TRBV12-4 with TRBJ2-2, with 7 bases fitting TRBD1. V shed 7 bases and J 4 bases; nucleotides not matched to a gene: 9. The CDR3 totals 15 residues. The CDR3 nucleotides read TGTGCCAGCATAGACAGGGTTGGGAGCACCGGGGAGCTGTTTTTT. It translates to CASIDRVGSTGELFF.

This chain links TRBV14 with TRBJ2-7; D possibly corresponds to TRBD2 (6 bases). Germline assignment: CDR1 SGHDN and CDR2 FVKESK. The CDR3 sequence is 15 residues long. Trimming cost V 1 base and J 5 bases, with 15 bases left between them. CDR3 amino acids: CASSQGDGSLNEQYF. Written as DNA, the CDR3 is TGTGCCAGCAGCCAAGGTGACGGGAGCTTGAACGAGCAGTACTTC.

This clonotype has only a few counts. The chain carries TRBV5-1 and TRBJ1-2, with D possibly TRBD1 on 5 matching bases. The V and J ends lost 2 bases and 8 bases respectively, with 13 bases between them. The length of the CDR3 is 13 residues. The germline V gene has CDR1 SGHRS and CDR2 YFSETQ. The CDR3 region is CASSLGTAFGYTF. CDR3 DNA: TGCGCCAGCAGCTTAGGGACGGCCTTCGGCTACACCTTC.

CDR3 residues: CASSVGQSYEQYF. CDR3 DNA sequence: TGTGCCAGCAGCGTAGGTCAGTCCTACGAGCAGTACTTC. This sequence joins TRBV9 and TRBJ2-7; D unclear. The CDR3 sequence is 13 residues long. From germline, CDR1 is SGDLS and CDR2 YYNGEE. Trimming stripped 0 bases from V and 1 base from J, with 5 bases between.

The gene calls are TRBV20-1 and TRBJ2-1; TRBD2 aligns across 14 bases. The CDR3 runs to 16 residues. Germline V gene sequence: CDR1 DFQATT, CDR2 SNEGSKA (reference sequence). V lost 0 bases to trimming and J lost 9 bases; unmatched junction nucleotides: 7. The CDR3 spells CSARDLGTSGSPEQFF. The CDR3 DNA sequence: TGCAGTGCTAGAGATCTGGGGACTAGCGGGAGCCCTGAGCAGTTCTTC.

This clonotype was counted between two and nine times. The chain combines TRBV4-3 with TRBJ2-1; a weak D match, TRBD1 (5 bases). From germline, CDR1 is LGHNA and CDR2 YSLEER. The CDR3 has 15 residues. The V and J ends lost 0 bases and 10 bases respectively, with 16 bases between them. The CDR3 DNA sequence: TGCGCCAGCAGCCAAGATGATAAGGGGCGGTGGGAGCAGTTCTTC. The encoded protein is CASSQDDKGRWEQFF.

This clonotype showed up just once. A much larger clone differs by one base, so this may be a read error. Here the CDR3 omits its conserved ending phenylalanine or tryptophan, so a read error is the likely source. This sequence joins TRBV12-3 or TRBV12-4 and TRBJ2-1; 7 bases line up with TRBD2. This CDR3 contains 13 residues. Trimming at V came to 8 bases and at J to 4 bases, leaving 5 bases not matched to a gene. The CDR3 loop reads CASLGLVYNEQFY. CDR3 sequence (DNA): TGTGCCAGCCTCGGACTAGTATACAATGAGCAGTTCTAC.

The chain has TRBV4-1 and TRBJ1-2; TRBD1 agrees at 11 bases. J gave up 6 bases and V 4 bases, and 4 bases lay outside the gene matches. From germline, CDR1 is MGHRA and CDR2 YSYEKL. The CDR3 loop spans 14 amino acids. The CDR3 is CASSRWDRGNGYTF. The CDR3 DNA is TGCGCCAGCAGCCGGTGGGACAGGGGGAATGGCTACACCTTC.

This clonotype was detected ten times or more. This chain joins TRBV24-1 and TRBJ2-3, with a weak D call TRBD2 (5 bases). Germline loops: CDR1 KGHDR, CDR2 SFDVKD. CDR3 length: 18 residues. V lost 9 bases and J 1 base, leaving 25 bases between the germline ends. CDR3 sequence: CATERPSALAAGTDTQYF. CDR3 DNA: TGTGCCACCGAGCGGCCCTCCGCGCTAGCTGCTGGCACAGATACGCAGTATTTT.

The chain is built from TRBV2 and TRBJ2-2; 8 positions agree with TRBD1. V dropped 4 bases and J dropped 3; count of bases not matched to a gene: 7. The CDR3 spans 16 residues. Per the germline V gene, CDR1 is SNHLY and CDR2 is FYNNEI. The CDR3 DNA sequence: TGTGCCAGCAGTGCCCCGACAGGGGAGCACACCGGGGAGCTGTTTTTT. Translated, it gives CASSAPTGEHTGELFF.

This clonotype has at least ten counts. The V call is TRBV20-1, the J call TRBJ2-3; TRBD2 aligns across 10 bases. In germline, CDR1 is DFQATT, CDR2 SNEGSKA (reference sequence). The CDR3 is 15 residues long. Losses at the gene ends were 2 bases for V and 6 bases for J; bases not matched to a gene: 8. The chain's CDR3 is CSARRLAGVMDTQYF. CDR3 in DNA: TGCAGTGCTAGACGCCTAGCGGGAGTTATGGATACGCAGTATTTT.

This clonotype was counted many times. The J gene is TRBJ2-2, the V gene TRBV7-9; no firm D call. The CDR3 contains 12 residues. With 6 bases removed from V and 4 bases from J, the gap between germline ends came to 6 bases. The V gene's germline CDR1 is SEHNR and CDR2 FQNEAQ (reference sequence). The CDR3 sequence is CASRSLTGELFF. DNA of the CDR3: TGTGCCAGCAGGAGTCTCACCGGGGAGCTGTTTTTT. Drawing the rest from reference TRBV7-9 and TRBJ2-2, the complete variable domain is DTGVSQNPRHKITKRGQNVTFRCDPISEHNRLYWYRQTLGQGPEFLTYFQNEAQLEKSRLLSDRFSAERPKGSFSTLEIQRTEQGDSAMYLCASRSLTGELFFGEGSRLTVL.

This clonotype was observed a handful of times. The CDR3 sequence: CASSFGLRNEQFF. In DNA, the CDR3 is TGTGCCAGCAGCTTCGGCCTCAGGAATGAGCAGTTCTTC. This rearrangement joins TRBV7-2 to TRBJ2-1; the D is unclear. V was cut by 3 bases and J by 7 bases, with 10 bases left in between. Germline CDR1 and CDR2: SGHTA and FQGNSA. This CDR3 is built from 13 residues.

This chain joins TRBV6-1 and TRBJ2-2; TRBD1 matches 9 bases. V dropped 7 bases and J dropped 5; count of bases not matched to a gene: 8. The length of the CDR3 is 15 residues. Germline V gives CDR1 MNHNS, CDR2 SASEGT. The CDR3 region is CASNLGQGSTGELFF. The DNA for the CDR3 is TGTGCCAGCAACCTGGGACAGGGCAGTACCGGGGAGCTGTTTTTT.

V and J are TRBV5-1 and TRBJ2-1; 9 bases match TRBD2. V dropped 0 bases and J dropped 5; count of bases not matched to a gene: 6. CDR1 and CDR2 from the germline V gene are SGHRS and YFSETQ. The CDR3 totals 16 residues. For the CDR3, the DNA is TGCGCCAGCAGCTTGGGGGGCTCTAGCGGGAACAATGAGCAGTTCTTC. Translating gives CASSLGGSSGNNEQFF.